This is a list of T cell receptor beta chains from one sample in a study of cytomegalovirus exposure and HLA in healthy donors. Clones were sequenced by immunoSEQ multiplex PCR, and TCRdb holds only the in-frame ones, with some missing. There are roughly 120,000 clones in the sample, with 2% to 2.5% held by the top ten. Sequenced input: PBMCs. The receptor source for this set is a man between 40 and 49 years old in good health and CMV-seronegative. CDR3s include the opening cysteine and the closing phenylalanine or tryptophan. Fields, in order: V gene, D gene, J gene, CDR3 protein, CDR3 DNA. A D gene is named only where the DNA matches it firmly.

V: TRBV7-3
D: -
J: TRBJ2-2
CDR3: CASSPSILSNTGELFF
DNA: TGTGCCAGCAGCCCGTCTATTCTCTCGAACACCGGGGAGCTGTTTTTT

V: TRBV2
D: TRBD1
J: TRBJ1-2
CDR3: CASSGTGIGYTF
DNA: TGTGCCAGCAGTGGGACAGGGATTGGCTACACCTTC

V: TRBV5-1
D: -
J: TRBJ1-2
CDR3: CASSLIAHSLGQDYGYTF
DNA: TGCGCCAGCAGCTTGATCGCCCACAGTTTGGGGCAAGACTATGGCTACACCTTC

V: TRBV5-5
D: TRBD2
J: TRBJ2-1
CDR3: CASSSGTSGANEQFF
DNA: TGTGCCAGCAGCTCCGGGACTAGCGGGGCTAATGAGCAGTTCTTC

V: TRBV9
D: TRBD2
J: TRBJ2-3
CDR3: CASRAGTSGTDTQYF
DNA: TGTGCCAGCAGGGCCGGGACTAGCGGCACAGATACGCAGTATTTT

V: TRBV2
D: TRBD1
J: TRBJ1-2
CDR3: CASSEQAGGLYGYTF
DNA: TGTGCCAGCAGTGAACAGGCAGGGGGCCTCTATGGCTACACCTTC

V: TRBV10-3
D: TRBD2
J: TRBJ2-5
CDR3: CAISGLAGGEETQYF
DNA: TGTGCCATCAGTGGACTAGCGGGAGGTGAAGAGACCCAGTACTTC

V: TRBV6-1
D: TRBD2
J: TRBJ2-1
CDR3: CASSELLGREHLGQQFF
DNA: TGTGCCAGCAGTGAATTGTTGGGGCGGGAGCACTTAGGGCAGCAGTTCTTC

V: TRBV6-5
D: -
J: TRBJ2-7
CDR3: CASSPPGGMIYEQYF
DNA: TGTGCCAGCAGCCCTCCCGGCGGAATGATCTACGAGCAGTACTTC

V: TRBV7-9
D: TRBD1
J: TRBJ1-1
CDR3: CATNRLHDRGNRVNTEAFF
DNA: TGTGCCACCAACCGCCTTCACGACAGGGGGAATAGGGTTAACACTGAAGCTTTCTTT

V: TRBV6-5
D: TRBD1
J: TRBJ2-7
CDR3: CASRTGQGAYYEQYF
DNA: TGTGCCAGCAGAACGGGACAGGGGGCGTACTACGAGCAGTACTTC

V: TRBV11-3
D: TRBD1
J: TRBJ2-1
CDR3: CASSPGQAGGHNEQFF
DNA: TGTGCCAGCAGCCCCGGACAGGCCGGCGGTCACAATGAGCAGTTCTTC

V: TRBV28
D: TRBD1
J: TRBJ1-1
CDR3: CASGTGGGSTEAFF
DNA: TGTGCCAGCGGAACAGGGGGTGGGAGCACTGAAGCTTTCTTT

V: TRBV30
D: -
J: TRBJ2-7
CDR3: CAWSVRAGTGREQYF
DNA: TGTGCCTGGAGTGTACGGGCAGGGACTGGTAGGGAGCAGTACTTC

V: TRBV11-3
D: -
J: TRBJ1-4
CDR3: CASSLGYRDEKLFF
DNA: TGTGCCAGCAGCTTAGGGTACAGGGATGAAAAACTGTTTTTT